Below, 10 T cell receptor beta chains from the same sample are listed, as sequenced in a study of neurological immune-mediated disorders. Each CDR3 protein is one row after TCRdb ran MiXCR on the 5' RACE reads. Counted here are about 74,000 distinct CDR3 sequences, roughly 5.6% occurring once; the ten biggest clones make up about 7.4%. The sample comprised PBMCs. Receptors originate from a man between 18 and 29 years old with multiple sclerosis.

This clonotype was seen many times. The CDR3 DNA reads TGTGCCAGCAGTGACCGTCCGGGACTAGCGGCCAATGAGCAGTTCTTC. Translation: CASSDRPGLAANEQFF. The chain employs TRBV12-3 or TRBV12-4 and TRBJ2-1; 11 nucleotides align to TRBD2. Germline trimming cut 5 bases from V and 6 bases from J; bases unmatched to any gene: 9. The CDR3 has 16 amino acids.

This clonotype showed up many times. The chain has TRBV20-1 and TRBJ1-5; D not resolved. CDR3 size: 13 residues. The V and J ends lost 6 bases and 4 bases respectively, with 13 bases between them. The germline gives CDR1 DFQATT, CDR2 SNEGSKA (reference sequence). The CDR3 coding sequence is TGCAGTGCCCTTCCACAAGGGAATCAGCCCCAGCATTTT. This encodes CSALPQGNQPQHF.

This clonotype came up many times. This rearrangement joins TRBV7-2 to TRBJ2-3; D not certain. Germline loops: CDR1 SGHTA, CDR2 FQGNSA. The germline V and J ends were trimmed by 1 base and 4 bases, with 6 bases remaining between them. CDR3 length: 13 residues. CDR3 nucleotides: TGTGCCAGCAGCTTAGACTGGTCAGATACGCAGTATTTT. Protein sequence: CASSLDWSDTQYF.

The table lists this clonotype with many counts. This chain joins TRBV5-1 and TRBJ2-5; 10 nucleotides line up with TRBD2. The V segment lost 5 bases and the J segment 3 bases; nucleotides outside the gene matches: 4. Per the germline V gene, CDR1 is SGHRS and CDR2 is YFSETQ. The CDR3 sequence is 14 residues long. CDR3 loop: CASSFLAGEETQYF. In nucleotides, the CDR3 is TGCGCCAGCAGTTTTCTAGCGGGGGAAGAGACCCAGTACTTC.

This clonotype has just a few counts. V usage is TRBV9 and J usage is TRBJ2-2; 8 bases are a match to TRBD1. Germline CDR1 and CDR2: SGDLS and YYNGEE. The CDR3 extends over 15 amino acids. V shed 1 base, J shed 5 bases, and the junction held 4 bases outside the gene matches. This CDR3 reads CASSVQGAPTGELFF. The CDR3 DNA is TGTGCCAGCAGCGTACAGGGGGCGCCGACCGGGGAGCTGTTTTTT.

This chain connects TRBV27 to TRBJ2-7, with 9 bases lining up with TRBD1. Germline CDR1 is MNHEY and CDR2 is SMNVEV (reference sequence). The ends lost 5 bases at V and 5 bases at J; junction bases unmatched: 7. The CDR3 has 14 residues. The CDR3 is CASSPPDRGNEQYF. The DNA of the CDR3 is TGTGCCAGCAGTCCCCCGGACAGGGGCAACGAGCAGTACTTC.

This clonotype was found many times. The J gene is TRBJ2-2, the V gene TRBV20-1, with a possible D match to TRBD2 (7 bases). The CDR3 has 17 amino acids. Germline CDR1 is DFQATT and CDR2 is SNEGSKA (reference sequence). V lost 0 bases to trimming and J lost 3 bases, with 17 bases between them. The CDR3 reads CSARDHRRGLYTGELFF. The CDR3 DNA reads as TGCAGTGCTAGAGATCATCGGCGGGGGCTCTACACCGGGGAGCTGTTTTTT.

The sample holds many counts of this clonotype. The chain recombines TRBV20-1 with TRBJ1-5; tentatively, D is TRBD1 (5 bases). Trimming pared 3 bases from V and 5 bases from J, leaving 17 bases between. CDR1 is DFQATT and CDR2 is SNEGSKA in the germline V gene (reference sequence). CDR3 length: 15 amino acids. CDR3 residues: CSASVAGRSHQPQHF. CDR3 coding DNA: TGCAGTGCTAGTGTGGCAGGGCGGTCCCATCAGCCCCAGCATTTT.

This clonotype was seen repeatedly, ten times or more. CDR3 loop: CASSPGGADIQYF. The CDR3 DNA follows: TGTGCCAGCAGTCCAGGGGGCGCGGACATTCAGTACTTC. The V and J genes are TRBV28 and TRBJ2-4, with 8 bases matching TRBD1. The trim removed 5 bases at V and 8 bases at J, leaving 5 bases unmatched. Looked up from germline, CDR1 is MDHEN and CDR2 is SYDVKM. This CDR3 spans 13 amino acids. The full variable domain, in which reference TRBV28 and TRBJ2-4 provide the parts outside the CDR3, is DVKVTQSSRYLVKRTGEKVFLECVQDMDHENMFWYRQDPGLGLRLIYFSYDVKMKEKGDIPEGYSVSREKKERFSLILESASTNQTSMYLCASSPGGADIQYFGAGTRLSVL.

At least ten counts were recorded for this clonotype. For the CDR3, the DNA is TGTGCCAGCAGCGGAGGGGGCATCGGCACAGATACGCAGTATTTT. This encodes CASSGGGIGTDTQYF. The chain links TRBV11-2 to TRBJ2-3; weak D call: TRBD1 (7 bases). CDR3 length: 15 amino acids. The germline V and J ends were trimmed by 5 bases and 1 base, with 13 bases remaining between them. The germline CDR1 and CDR2 sequences are SGHAT and FQNNGV.